This T cell receptor (beta chain) was identified during a study of persistence of HIV-infected CD4 T cells. A remark on this clone: The antigen is not known.

Points from the study as a whole: Degenerate expanded CDR3beta sequences were enriched among CMV- and Gag-responding cells.

The stimulus was lysate of CMV-infected fibroblasts, 10 ug/mL. Memory cells lacking CD40L and CD69 with high CD45RO were sorted. A roughly 20-hour stimulation of CD8-depleted PBMCs used anti-CD28/CD49d costimulation, CD40-blocking antibody and enfuvirtide. The immunoSEQ assay was version 4, run in survey mode. The protocol was immunoSEQ multiplex PCR, while the TCRdb copy is restricted to in-frame clones and leaves out a portion. Seen here are tens of thousands of clones, roughly 82% observed once, and the top ten hold 4% to 5%. Source: CD4+ T cells sorted from PBMCs after approximately 19-hour stimulation, taken from a patient who received antiretroviral therapy. The sequence derives from an adult man with HIV who was CMV-seropositive.

The CDR3 here is CASSLGGRSYEQYF. CDR3 coding DNA: TGTGCCAGCAGCTTAGGGGGACGGTCCTACGAGCAGTACTTC. The rearrangement links TRBV13 to TRBJ2-7; D possibly uses TRBD1 or TRBD2 (5 bases each). Trimming took 0 bases from V and 1 from J, leaving 7 bases between them. Germline lookup yields CDR1 PRHDT and CDR2 FYEKMQ (reference sequence). This CDR3 contains 14 residues.